This entry lists 6 T cell receptor beta chains sequenced from one sample in a study of follicular helper T cells after annual influenza vaccination (dated by TCRdb to about 2017). Library generation was performed with the immunoSEQ multiplex PCR assay. TCRdb carries this immuneACCESS record with in-frame sequences only. Its versions omit some clonotypes, under half of them owing to an unresolved V gene in the studies checked, with the rest unexplained. Within this sample are about 7,800 clones, with 70% to 90% of them counted one time only. Around 1.7% of the sample lies in the top ten. The time point label corresponds to: 2014-2015 season, 7 days after vaccination. This sample comprised CXCR5+ CD38- circulating T follicular helper cells from blood, obtained 7 days after influenza vaccination. The cell subset or site label corresponds to: circulating Tfh, non-naive CD4+CXCR5+PD-1+ (ICOS+CD38+ or ICOS-CD38-). These receptors came from an adult who received the influenza vaccine.

The rearrangement links TRBV9 to TRBJ1-6, with a weak D call TRBD1 (5 bases). Germline-derived CDR1 and CDR2 are SGDLS and YYNGEE. V was shortened by 0 bases and J by 7 bases, with 5 bases between the two germline ends. There are 13 residues in the CDR3. CDR3 region: CASSVGGNSPLHF. The CDR3 DNA follows: TGTGCCAGCAGCGTAGGGGGGAATTCACCCCTCCACTTT.

In this sample, this clone turned up a few times. This sequence joins TRBV7-9 and TRBJ2-7; TRBD1 matches 10 bases. The CDR3 totals 14 residues. V was clipped by 5 bases and J by 5 bases; unmatched bases: 6. Per germline, CDR1 SEHNR and CDR2 FQNEAQ (reference sequence). CDR3 in amino acids: CASSGDRGWDEQYF. The CDR3 nucleotides read TGTGCCAGCAGCGGGGACAGGGGATGGGACGAGCAGTACTTC. The entire variable domain, with the rest obtained from reference TRBV7-9 and TRBJ2-7, is as follows: DTGVSQNPRHKITKRGQNVTFRCDPISEHNRLYWYRQTLGQGPEFLTYFQNEAQLEKSRLLSDRFSAERPKGSFSTLEIQRTEQGDSAMYLCASSGDRGWDEQYFGPGTRLTVT.

The CDR3 nucleotides are TGTGCCACCAGCAAACCTGGGACTAGCGAGCAGTTCTTC. Protein sequence: CATSKPGTSEQFF. The rearrangement links TRBV15 to TRBJ2-1; 9 nucleotides agree with TRBD2. This CDR3 is built from 13 residues. J was trimmed by 10 bases and V by 4 bases; bases with no gene match: 5. Germline lookup yields CDR1 LNHNV and CDR2 YYDKDF (reference sequence). The full variable domain, in which reference TRBV15 and TRBJ2-1 provide the parts outside the CDR3, is DAMVIQNPRYQVTQFGKPVTLSCSQTLNHNVMYWYQQKSSQAPKLLFHYYDKDFNNEADTPDNFQSRRPNTSFCFLDIRSPGLGDTAMYLCATSKPGTSEQFFGPGTRLTVL.

Only a few counts were recorded for this clone. The gene calls are TRBV18 and TRBJ1-2; D uncertain. This CDR3 comprises 12 residues. Germline lookup yields CDR1 KGHSH and CDR2 LQKENI. Trimming took off 3 bases at V and 4 bases at J, with 6 bases between the two ends. The CDR3 DNA reads as TGTGCCAGCTCACCTGGAGCCTATGGCTACACCTTC. Its protein is CASSPGAYGYTF.

The chain employs TRBV27 and TRBJ1-5; 7 bases agree with TRBD1. The CDR3 runs to 14 residues. Germline values: CDR1 MNHEY, CDR2 SMNVEV (reference sequence). J gave up 3 bases and V 5 bases, and 4 bases lay outside the gene matches. CDR3 in amino acids: CASSLTGANQPQHF. The CDR3 nucleotides read TGTGCCAGCAGTCTAACAGGGGCCAATCAGCCCCAGCATTTT.

The chain carries TRBV11-2 and TRBJ2-5; 7 bases align to TRBD1. Germline assignment: CDR1 SGHAT and CDR2 FQNNGV. Trimming removed 10 bases from V and 1 base from J; junction bases left unmatched: 12. This CDR3 region has 15 residues. The CDR3 bases are TGTGCCACCCAGTTAGGGGACAGCCGCCAAGAGACCCAGTACTTC. This sequence encodes CATQLGDSRQETQYF.